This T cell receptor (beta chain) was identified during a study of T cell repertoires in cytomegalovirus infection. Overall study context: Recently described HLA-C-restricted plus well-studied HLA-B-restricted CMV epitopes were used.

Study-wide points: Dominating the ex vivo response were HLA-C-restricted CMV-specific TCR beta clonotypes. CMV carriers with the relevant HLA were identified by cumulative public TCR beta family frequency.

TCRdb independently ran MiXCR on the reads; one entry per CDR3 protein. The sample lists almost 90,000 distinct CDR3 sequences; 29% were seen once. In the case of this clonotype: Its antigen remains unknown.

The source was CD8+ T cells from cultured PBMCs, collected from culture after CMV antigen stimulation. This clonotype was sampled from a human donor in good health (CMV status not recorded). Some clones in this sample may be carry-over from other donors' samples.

CDR3 nucleotide sequence: TGTGCCAGCAGTCCCGATGACACATCTAGGTCTAATGAAAAACTGTTTTTT. Translation gives CASSPDDTSRSNEKLFF. V is TRBV27 and J is TRBJ1-4, with D unresolved. The CDR3 covers 17 residues. Between the trimmed V and J ends, which lost 5 bases and 3 bases, there was a span of 19 bases. Looked up from germline, CDR1 is MNHEY and CDR2 is SMNVEV (reference sequence).